What follows are 15 T cell receptor beta chains derived from one specimen sequenced in a study of blood T cell repertoires in COVID-19. TCRdb's copy holds only in-frame clones and misses some; the assay was immunoSEQ multiplex PCR. This sample has 130,000 to 150,000 clones; 85% to 90% occur once, and the top ten carry more than 6.5%. Sequenced sample: peripheral blood. The receptor source for this set is a woman aged 50 to 65 with active or convalescent COVID-19.

Here the CDR3 reads CASSLITGGGIPNEQFF. CDR3 DNA sequence: TGTGCCAGTAGTTTGATCACAGGTGGGGGGATCCCCAATGAGCAGTTCTTC. The gene calls are TRBV19 and TRBJ2-1, with D perhaps matching TRBD2 (6 bases). The germline CDR1 and CDR2 sequences are LNHDA and SQIVND (reference sequence). The CDR3 length is 17 residues. Between the trimmed V and J ends, which lost 5 bases and 6 bases, there was a span of 23 bases.

In this sample, this clone turned up a few times. The chain has TRBV27 and TRBJ1-2, with TRBD1 matching 7 bases. The germline CDR1 and CDR2 sequences are MNHEY and SMNVEV (reference sequence). With 6 bases clipped from V and 7 bases from J, the junction kept 8 bases outside the gene matches. This CDR3 region has 13 residues. The CDR3 here is CASRTDRSGGYTF. CDR3 in DNA: TGTGCCAGCAGAACGGACAGGAGTGGTGGCTACACCTTC.

J is TRBJ2-1 and V is TRBV7-6, with D perhaps matching TRBD2 (5 bases). Germline CDR1 is SGHVS and CDR2 is FNYEAQ. The CDR3 has 16 residues. V lost 7 bases and J lost 2, with 18 bases in between. CDR3 DNA: TGTGCCAGCACTATGTCTGCGGGTGTCCCCTACAATGAGCAGTTCTTC. Protein product: CASTMSAGVPYNEQFF.

The V gene is TRBV7-9, the J gene TRBJ2-1; 8 nucleotides align to TRBD1. CDR1 is SEHNR and CDR2 is FQNEAQ in the germline V gene (reference sequence). The trim removed 5 bases at V and 4 bases at J, leaving 10 bases unmatched. The CDR3 has 16 amino acids. As DNA, the CDR3 is TGTGCCAGCAGCCCACGGACAGGGAAGGGGTACAATGAGCAGTTCTTC. This codes for CASSPRTGKGYNEQFF.

The gene calls are TRBV4-3 and TRBJ2-1; D possibly corresponds to TRBD2 (5 bases). The germline gives CDR1 LGHNA, CDR2 YSLEER. This CDR3 region has 16 residues. V was trimmed by 0 bases and J by 0 bases, leaving 9 bases between them. The DNA for the CDR3 is TGCGCCAGCAGCCAAGAGGGAGCAATCTCCTACAATGAGCAGTTCTTC. The encoded protein is CASSQEGAISYNEQFF.

The chain couples TRBV6-2 or TRBV6-3 to TRBJ1-1; 9 bases align to TRBD1. The length of the CDR3 is 14 residues. From germline, CDR1 is MNHEY and CDR2 SVGEGT. Germline trimming cut 4 bases from V and 1 base from J; bases unmatched to any gene: 1. CDR3 nucleotides: TGTGCCAGCAGTTGGGACAGGGCGAACACTGAAGCTTTCTTT. Its translation: CASSWDRANTEAFF.

This clone has ten or more counts. The chain couples TRBV4-1 to TRBJ2-7, with D perhaps TRBD1 (6 bases). The CDR3 totals 13 residues. V gave up 4 bases and J gave up 3 bases, with 10 bases separating them. The germline gives CDR1 MGHRA, CDR2 YSYEKL. The DNA of the CDR3 is TGCGCCAGCAGCCTGGACAGAAACTACGAGCAGTACTTC. This translates into CASSLDRNYEQYF.

This chain connects TRBV2 to TRBJ2-3; no definite D call. CDR3 length: 15 residues. Germline V gene lookup returns CDR1 SNHLY and CDR2 FYNNEI. Trimming pared 6 bases from V and 0 bases from J, leaving 13 bases between. The CDR3 is CASRRARISTDTQYF. For the CDR3, the DNA is TGTGCCAGCAGGAGAGCCCGAATAAGCACAGATACGCAGTATTTT.

The rearrangement links TRBV4-1 to TRBJ2-1; maybe TRBD1 (6 bases). Per germline, CDR1 MGHRA and CDR2 YSYEKL. This CDR3 is 15 amino acids long. V was cut by 1 base and J by 5 bases, with 12 bases left in between. The CDR3: CASSQGAGVDNEQFF. Written as DNA, the CDR3 is TGCGCCAGCAGCCAAGGGGCAGGGGTTGACAATGAGCAGTTCTTC.

Only one count was recorded for this clone. The gene calls are TRBV7-2 and TRBJ2-1, with TRBD2 matching 7 bases. This CDR3 contains 19 residues. Germline assignment: CDR1 SGHTA and CDR2 FQGNSA. The V segment lost 2 bases and the J segment 0 bases; nucleotides outside the gene matches: 13. The CDR3 loop is CASSLSGAAWVSSYNEQFF. The DNA for the CDR3 is TGTGCCAGCAGCTTAAGCGGGGCTGCCTGGGTGAGCTCCTACAATGAGCAGTTCTTC.

CDR3 residues: CASRPQGLNTEAFF. In DNA, the CDR3 is TGTGCCAGCAGGCCTCAGGGGCTGAACACTGAAGCTTTCTTT. This sequence joins TRBV6-5 and TRBJ1-1; possible D gene TRBD1, 6 bases. This CDR3 has 14 amino acids. Trimming took 6 bases from V and 0 from J, leaving 11 bases between them. Germline V gene data show CDR1 as MNHEY and CDR2 as SVGAGI.

This chain connects TRBV29-1 to TRBJ2-1, with TRBD2 matching over 8 bases. CDR1 is SQVTM, CDR2 ANQGSEA, per germline. The CDR3 length is 13 residues. V was clipped by 8 bases and J by 7 bases; unmatched bases: 10. DNA for the CDR3: TGCAGCACCCCAAGGAGCGGGGGAAATGAGCAGTTCTTC. Amino acids: CSTPRSGGNEQFF.

The rearrangement links TRBV30 to TRBJ1-2; 10 bases are a match to TRBD1. Trimming at V came to 7 bases and at J to 3 bases, leaving 5 bases not matched to a gene. The length of the CDR3 is 13 residues. CDR1 is GTSNPN and CDR2 is SVGIG in the germline V gene (reference sequence). The CDR3 DNA reads as TGTGCCTTCTCGGACAGGGGGGACTATGGCTACACCTTC. It yields the protein CAFSDRGDYGYTF.

This rearrangement joins TRBV11-3 to TRBJ2-2; D perhaps matches TRBD2 (5 bases). The CDR3 is 16 amino acids. Deletions cut 1 base from V and 5 bases from J, with 14 bases between. Germline-derived CDR1 and CDR2 are SGHNT and YENEEA. This CDR3 is CASSLVGAKRTGELFF. The CDR3, as DNA: TGTGCCAGCAGCTTAGTCGGAGCCAAGCGGACCGGGGAGCTGTTTTTT.

The chain carries TRBV11-2 and TRBJ1-4; no clear D. V lost 3 bases to trimming and J lost 0 bases, with 11 bases between them. The germline gives CDR1 SGHAT, CDR2 FQNNGV. CDR3 length: 16 amino acids. As DNA, the CDR3 is TGTGCCAGCAGCTTGTTTGGCCCCTCAACTAATGAAAAACTGTTTTTT. Translating it yields CASSLFGPSTNEKLFF.